There are a few counts of the clone carrying this TCR beta chain. Its antigen is unknown. The sample originates from a study of cytomegalovirus exposure and HLA in healthy donors. The CDR3 covers 14 residues. Germline V CDR1 and CDR2: SGHDT, YYEEEE. Trimming removed 1 base at V and 7 bases at J, with 12 bases between. Study results and limitations: It was approximately 150 TCR beta chains that were listed as cytomegalovirus-associated. A later analysis linked a missense variant in DCLRE1C to the trimming of TCR beta V and J genes. A later analysis reportedly identified an Asian-associated ancestry cluster as carrying fewer N-insertions than the roughly 700-donor mean.

Primers for the PCR totalled 60 Vbeta and 13 Jbeta. Sequenced by immunoSEQ multiplex PCR; TCRdb stores in-frame clones only, minus some. This sample has more than 100,000 clones, with about 9.2% found just once. The TCR originated in a woman aged 40 to 49 in good health and CMV-seropositive. J is TRBJ2-1 and V is TRBV5-6; unclear D gene. The sample comprised PBMCs. For the CDR3, the DNA is TGTGCCAGCAGCTTGTCCCCTCTCTCGAATGAGCAGTTCTTC. Protein sequence: CASSLSPLSNEQFF.